Described below is a single TCR beta chain sequence and its context. The assay was immunoSEQ multiplex PCR, and TCRdb's table has in-frame clones only and misses some. The data contain about 98,000 clones, roughly four fifths of them singletons. The data were taken from a study of control samples from healthy donors and cancer patients. The V segment lost 2 bases and the J segment 3 bases; nucleotides outside the gene matches: 3. Per the germline V gene, CDR1 is SGHRS and CDR2 is YFSETQ. This CDR3 comprises 15 residues. Sequencing used blood. The rearrangement uses TRBV5-1 and TRBJ2-3, with 10 nucleotides matching TRBD2. This sequence was found in a man aged 55 to 70 in good health. As DNA, the CDR3 is TGCGCCAGCAGCTTAGCGGGGGGGCCAACAGATACGCAGTATTTT. Its protein product is CASSLAGGPTDTQYF. Drawing the rest from reference TRBV5-1 and TRBJ2-3, the complete variable domain is KAGVTQTPRYLIKTRGQQVTLSCSPISGHRSVSWYQQTPGQGLQFLFEYFSETQRNKGNFPGRFSGRQFSNSRSEMNVSTLELGDSALYLCASSLAGGPTDTQYFGPGTRLTVL.